This TCR beta chain was captured in a study of cytomegalovirus exposure and HLA in healthy donors. Generated by immunoSEQ multiplex PCR, the TCRdb table keeps only in-frame clones and is missing some. The sample holds more than 110,000 clones, about 94% seen once. With regard to this clone: Its specificity is unknown. A junction boundary mismatches the germline segment, possibly from a read error. Additional DNA sequences in this sample encode the identical CDR3.

This CDR3 has 13 residues. Germline assignment: CDR1 SNHLY and CDR2 FYNNEI. The donors were members of the roughly 120-subject validation cohort (separate from the 666-subject first cohort). Notes on the study in general: The study found most TCR sequences rare, yet found some public TCRs in many donors.

The sequencing input was PBMCs. This sequence joins TRBV2 and TRBJ2-1, with a possible D match to TRBD2 (6 bases). The source of this sequence is a man aged 18 to 29 in good health and CMV-seropositive. The CDR3 reads CASSESGDNEQFF. The CDR3 DNA follows: TGTGCTAGCAGTGAATCGGGGGACAATGAGCAGTTCTTC.